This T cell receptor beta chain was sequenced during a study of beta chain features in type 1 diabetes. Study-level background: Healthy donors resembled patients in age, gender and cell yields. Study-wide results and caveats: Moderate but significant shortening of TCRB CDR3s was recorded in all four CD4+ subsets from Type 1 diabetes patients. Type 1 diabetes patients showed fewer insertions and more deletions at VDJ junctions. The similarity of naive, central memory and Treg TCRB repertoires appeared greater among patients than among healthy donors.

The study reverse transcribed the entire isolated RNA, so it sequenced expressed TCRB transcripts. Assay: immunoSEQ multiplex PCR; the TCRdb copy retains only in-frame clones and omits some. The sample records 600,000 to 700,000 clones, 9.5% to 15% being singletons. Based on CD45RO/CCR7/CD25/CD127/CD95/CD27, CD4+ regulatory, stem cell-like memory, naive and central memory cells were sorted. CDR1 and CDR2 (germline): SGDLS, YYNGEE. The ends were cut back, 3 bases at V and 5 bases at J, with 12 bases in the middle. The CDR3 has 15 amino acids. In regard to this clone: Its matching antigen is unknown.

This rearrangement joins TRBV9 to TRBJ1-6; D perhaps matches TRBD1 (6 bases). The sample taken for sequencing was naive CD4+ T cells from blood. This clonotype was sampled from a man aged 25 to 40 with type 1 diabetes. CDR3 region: CASSEWTENNSPLHF. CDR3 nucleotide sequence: TGTGCCAGCAGCGAATGGACAGAGAATAATTCACCCCTCCACTTT. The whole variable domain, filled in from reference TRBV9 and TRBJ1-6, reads DSGVTQTPKHLITATGQRVTLRCSPRSGDLSVYWYQQSLDQGLQFLIQYYNGEERAKGNILERFSAQQFPDLHSELNLSSLELGDSALYFCASSEWTENNSPLHFGNGTRLTVT.